Listed here are 29 T cell receptor beta chains from one sample, sequenced in a study of CD8+CD57+ T cells in acquired aplastic anemia. Previously, flow cytometry had revealed CD8+CD57+ cell expansion in the patients chosen for sequencing. Genomic DNA provided the template from which TCR beta VDJ and CDR3 profiles were obtained. TCRdb fed the reads into MiXCR, producing one record per CDR3 protein. Here the sample spans more than 150,000 distinct CDR3 sequences, almost 50% being singletons. Sequenced sample: sorted CD4+, CD8+, or CD8+CD57+ T cells (not recorded which) from PBMCs. The receptor source for this set is a human donor with aplastic anemia.

This sequence joins TRBV7-2 and TRBJ1-6; D gene uncertain. The CDR3 loop spans 15 amino acids. Between the trimmed V and J ends, which lost 4 bases and 7 bases, there was a span of 14 bases. Germline CDR1 is SGHTA and CDR2 is FQGNSA. This CDR3 reads CASSSQAWSNSPLHF. The CDR3 coding sequence is TGTGCCAGCAGCTCCCAAGCATGGTCCAATTCACCCCTCCACTTT.

With regard to this clonotype: A read error may explain this, as a much larger clone is one base away. The J gene is TRBJ2-1, the V gene TRBV5-1; no clear D gene. The germline V gene encodes CDR1 SGHRS and CDR2 YFSETQ. The CDR3 has 13 residues. Trimming cost V 2 bases and J 7 bases, with 10 bases left between them. Here the CDR3 reads CASSFPVLNEQFF. The CDR3 DNA is TGCGCCAGCAGCTTTCCAGTGCTTAATGAGCAGTTCTTC.

V usage is TRBV7-3 and J usage is TRBJ2-1; tentatively, D is TRBD2 (5 bases). Germline V gene lookup returns CDR1 SGHTA and CDR2 FQGTGA. The CDR3 is 13 residues long. V lost 2 bases and J 10 bases, leaving 12 bases between the germline ends. The CDR3 DNA reads TGTGCCAGCAGCTTATACGGGATGAAGGAGCAGTTCTTC. Translated, it gives CASSLYGMKEQFF.

This clonotype was picked up many times. This chain links TRBV5-8 with TRBJ2-3; D is unclear. This CDR3 is 14 amino acids long. Germline CDR1 and CDR2: SGHTS and YDEGEE. V shed 0 bases and J shed 5 bases, with 10 bases lying between them. The CDR3 spells CASSLGPLVDTQYF. The CDR3 DNA reads as TGTGCCAGCAGCTTGGGGCCTTTGGTAGATACGCAGTATTTT.

About this clonotype itself: An end of the junction differs from the germline gene, which may be a read error. This chain links TRBV6-2 or TRBV6-3 with TRBJ2-5; D may correspond to TRBD1 or TRBD2 (6 bases each). This CDR3 is built from 15 residues. Germline V lookup: CDR1 MNHEY, CDR2 SVGEGT. In DNA form, the CDR3 reads TGCGCCAGCGGGCGACCGGGACAACGAGGGGAGACCCAGTACTTC. The encoded protein is CASGRPGQRGETQYF.

The chain is built from TRBV2 and TRBJ2-1; 8 bases are shared with TRBD1. Germline CDR1 reads SNHLY; CDR2 reads FYNNEI. The CDR3 sequence is 15 residues long. J lost 4 bases, V lost 7 bases, and 9 bases had no gene match. The CDR3 sequence: CASTAPGTGYNEQFF. In nucleotides, the CDR3 is TGTGCCAGCACCGCCCCCGGGACAGGTTACAATGAGCAGTTCTTC.

The genes are TRBV11-2 and TRBJ2-5; 11 nucleotides match TRBD2. Germline trimming cut 1 base from V and 4 bases from J; bases unmatched to any gene: 11. This CDR3 is 18 amino acids long. The V gene's germline CDR1 is SGHAT and CDR2 FQNNGV. The CDR3 region is CASSLGRRLAGRGETQYF. For the CDR3, the DNA is TGTGCCAGCAGCTTAGGTCGTCGACTAGCGGGGAGGGGAGAGACCCAGTACTTC.

This clonotype was seen repeatedly, ten times or more. The chain is built from TRBV5-1 and TRBJ2-7; tentative D call: TRBD2 (7 bases). Per germline, CDR1 SGHRS and CDR2 YFSETQ. V lost 5 bases to trimming and J lost 0 bases, with 15 bases between them. This CDR3 contains 15 residues. CDR3 protein: CASRPGEGRSYEQYF. The CDR3 nucleotides read TGCGCCAGCAGGCCAGGGGAGGGTCGCTCCTACGAGCAGTACTTC.

The chain employs TRBV9 and TRBJ1-3; 7 nucleotides line up with TRBD1. The CDR3 runs 16 residues. V was clipped by 4 bases and J by 0 bases; unmatched bases: 7. Germline V gives CDR1 SGDLS, CDR2 YYNGEE. The CDR3 spells CASSTGQLTSGNTIYF. CDR3 sequence (DNA): TGTGCCAGCAGCACGGGACAGCTGACCTCTGGAAACACCATATATTTT.

This clonotype was seen more than once but under ten times. This chain links TRBV9 with TRBJ1-2; D remains unclear. This CDR3 contains 12 residues. The V gene lost 0 bases and the J gene lost 7 bases, with 7 bases spanning the gap. The germline V gene encodes CDR1 SGDLS and CDR2 YYNGEE. Written as DNA, the CDR3 is TGTGCCAGCAGCGTAGGGGAGGGTGGCTACACCTTC. Translating it yields CASSVGEGGYTF.

This clonotype has a count of ten or more. The chain has TRBV7-2 and TRBJ2-7; 7 bases fit TRBD1. There are 17 residues in the CDR3. Trimming cost V 5 bases and J 1 base; bases outside gene matches: 14. Looked up from germline, CDR1 is SGHTA and CDR2 is FQGNSA. The CDR3 bases are TGTGCCAGCAGCCCACATGGACAGGTGTTGACATCCTACGAGCAGTACTTC. This encodes CASSPHGQVLTSYEQYF.

This clonotype was seen ten or more times. The CDR3 DNA reads as TGCGCCAGCAGCTTGGGCCCCCGGGACCTAGAAGCTTTCTTT. As protein: CASSLGPRDLEAFF. V usage is TRBV5-1 and J usage is TRBJ1-1; D might be TRBD1 (5 bases). CDR1 SGHRS and CDR2 YFSETQ come from the germline V gene. The CDR3 contains 14 residues. Trimming took 0 bases from V and 8 from J, leaving 14 bases between them.

The sample holds many counts of this clonotype. The chain links TRBV29-1 to TRBJ2-7, with D possibly matching TRBD2 (6 bases). The CDR3 covers 12 residues. Trimming shortened V by 7 bases and J by 2 bases, and 12 bases separated the two germline ends. The germline V gene has CDR1 SQVTM and CDR2 ANQGSEA. The CDR3 here is CSAGLRPYEQYF. In DNA, the CDR3 is TGCAGCGCCGGACTACGGCCCTACGAGCAGTACTTC.

This chain uses TRBV12-3 or TRBV12-4 with TRBJ1-1; TRBD1 is a possible D gene (5 bases). The CDR3 runs 11 residues. The ends were cut back, 6 bases at V and 7 bases at J, with 9 bases in the middle. The CDR3 coding sequence is TGTGCCAGCAGCCGGACATTTGAAGCTTTCTTT. Its translation: CASSRTFEAFF.

J is TRBJ1-1 and V is TRBV7-8, with 8 bases aligning to TRBD1. Germline loops: CDR1 SGHVS, CDR2 FQNEAQ. V lost 5 bases to trimming and J lost 6 bases; unmatched junction nucleotides: 8. This CDR3 is 14 amino acids long. In DNA form, the CDR3 reads TGTGCCAGCAGCGCCTCGACAGGGGAGGCTGAAGCTTTCTTT. It translates to CASSASTGEAEAFF.

The chain uses TRBV20-1 and TRBJ2-3, with TRBD2 as a possible D gene (6 bases). The germline gives CDR1 DFQATT, CDR2 SNEGSKA (reference sequence). The V gene lost 4 bases and the J gene lost 4 bases, with 18 bases spanning the gap. This CDR3 comprises 15 residues. CDR3 coding DNA: TGCAGTGCTACGACCTTGGCGGGAAGGTCAGATACGCAGTATTTT. It encodes CSATTLAGRSDTQYF.

This clonotype was picked up one time. The rearrangement uses TRBV3-1 and TRBJ2-5; the match to TRBD2 covers 8 bases. Germline-derived CDR1 and CDR2 are LGHDT and YNNKEL (reference sequence). Unmatched junction bases numbered 10, after V lost 4 bases and J lost 9 bases. CDR3 length equals 14 residues. CDR3 in DNA: TGTGCCAGCAGCCTAGCGGGAAGGGGGGCGGCCCAGTACTTC. This sequence encodes CASSLAGRGAAQYF.

There are a few counts of this clonotype. The rearrangement links TRBV24-1 to TRBJ1-1; D is possibly TRBD1 (5 bases). V lost 1 base and J lost 11, with 10 bases in between. Germline CDR1 reads KGHDR; CDR2 reads SFDVKD. This CDR3 comprises 12 residues. The CDR3 loop reads CATSDFSGSAFF. In DNA, the CDR3 is TGTGCCACCAGTGATTTCTCAGGGTCCGCTTTCTTT.

This clonotype was seen ten or more times. The CDR3 reads CSARSPAGTGGNEQFF. The CDR3 DNA reads TGCAGTGCTAGATCCCCTGCCGGGACAGGGGGCAATGAGCAGTTCTTC. The chain carries TRBV20-1 and TRBJ2-1; 11 nucleotides line up with TRBD1. From germline, CDR1 is DFQATT and CDR2 SNEGSKA (reference sequence). After removal of 2 bases from V and 6 bases from J, the junction contained 9 bases not matched to a gene. This CDR3 is built from 16 residues.

This clonotype was recorded many times. The chain links TRBV5-1 to TRBJ1-2; TRBD1 is a possible D gene (5 bases). This CDR3 has 13 residues. Germline CDR1 reads SGHRS; CDR2 reads YFSETQ. Trimming pared 5 bases from V and 8 bases from J, leaving 16 bases between. CDR3 loop: CASREGLEDGYTF. The CDR3 DNA is TGCGCCAGCAGAGAGGGGCTGGAAGACGGCTACACCTTC.

The rearrangement joins TRBV15 to TRBJ2-1; a weak D match, TRBD2 (5 bases). Germline V gene sequence: CDR1 LNHNV, CDR2 YYDKDF (reference sequence). The V and J ends lost 3 bases and 10 bases respectively, with 13 bases between them. This CDR3 spans 13 amino acids. CDR3 DNA: TGTGCCACCAGCAGTTCCCTAGCCCAAGAGCAGTTCTTC. It encodes CATSSSLAQEQFF.

With regard to this clonotype: This may stem from a read error, because a much larger clone lies one nucleotide away. The chain combines TRBV12-3 or TRBV12-4 with TRBJ1-1; 7 nucleotides line up with TRBD1. Trimming removed 6 bases from V and 7 bases from J; junction bases left unmatched: 8. This CDR3 has 13 amino acids. Here the CDR3 DNA reads TGTGCCAGCAGCCTAACAGGGGAAGGTGAAGCTTTCTTT. Its translation: CASSLTGEGEAFF.

The chain links TRBV29-1 to TRBJ1-1; D unclear. V was pared by 5 bases and J by 3 bases, with 13 bases between. The CDR3 has 13 amino acids. Per germline, CDR1 SQVTM and CDR2 ANQGSEA. The CDR3: CSVSVRGDTEAFF. Here the CDR3 DNA reads TGCAGCGTTTCGGTTCGAGGTGACACTGAAGCTTTCTTT.

This clonotype was counted ten times or more. V usage is TRBV7-9 and J usage is TRBJ1-1, with D perhaps matching TRBD1 (5 bases). Germline loops: CDR1 SEHNR, CDR2 FQNEAQ (reference sequence). CDR3 size: 15 residues. The CDR3 nucleotides read TGTGCTGTCCCGGGGGGGAGGGCTTTGAACACTGAAGCTTTCTTT. It specifies CAVPGGRALNTEAFF. The whole variable domain, remainder taken from reference TRBV7-9 and TRBJ1-1, is DTGVSQNPRHKITKRGQNVTFRCDPISEHNRLYWYRQTLGQGPEFLTYFQNEAQLEKSRLLSDRFSAERPKGSFSTLEIQRTEQGDSAMYLCAVPGGRALNTEAFFGQGTRLTVV.

The rearrangement uses TRBV11-1 and TRBJ2-1, with 7 bases matching TRBD1. J gave up 11 bases and V 3 bases, and 7 bases lay outside the gene matches. Germline V gene data show CDR1 as SGHAT and CDR2 as FQDESV (reference sequence). The length of the CDR3 is 13 residues. Here the CDR3 DNA reads TGTGCCAGCAGCTTCGAGAAACAGGGGAAGCAGTTCTTC. Translated: CASSFEKQGKQFF. Based on the CDR3 plus reference TRBV11-1 and TRBJ2-1, the full variable domain is EAEVAQSPRYKITEKSQAVAFWCDPISGHATLYWYRQILGQGPELLVQFQDESVVDDSQLPKDRFSAERLKGVDSTLKIQPAELGDSAMYLCASSFEKQGKQFFGPGTRLTVL.

This chain's CDR3 is CAIRQDQGSEQYF. The CDR3 DNA is TGTGCCATCCGTCAGGACCAAGGTTCAGAGCAGTACTTC. The chain couples TRBV10-3 to TRBJ2-7; D uncertain. With 8 bases removed from V and 7 bases from J, the gap between germline ends came to 18 bases. This CDR3 contains 13 residues. CDR1 is ENHRY and CDR2 is SYGVKD in the germline V gene.

The rearrangement links TRBV7-8 to TRBJ2-7, with a possible D match to TRBD1 (6 bases). CDR1 is SGHVS and CDR2 is FQNEAQ in the germline V gene. CDR3 length: 14 amino acids. The V and J ends lost 3 bases and 6 bases respectively, with 15 bases between them. CDR3 bases: TGTGCCAGCAGCTTCGAACAGGGTAGAGGCGAGCAGTACTTC. Translation: CASSFEQGRGEQYF.

The rearrangement joins TRBV10-3 to TRBJ2-5; TRBD1 agrees at 11 bases. The junction had 8 bases not matched to a gene; V was cut back by 7 bases and J by 4 bases. Looked up from germline, CDR1 is ENHRY and CDR2 is SYGVKD. This CDR3 contains 15 residues. CDR3 protein: CAIKRGQGASETQYF. DNA for the CDR3: TGTGCCATCAAACGTGGACAGGGGGCTTCAGAGACCCAGTACTTC.

This clonotype counts as medium-sized. The CDR3 DNA is TGTGCCAGCAGCTTAGCGGGTTCACCCCTCCACTTT. Translated: CASSLAGSPLHF. The rearrangement links TRBV7-6 to TRBJ1-6, with D unresolved. The germline V and J ends were trimmed by 0 bases and 9 bases, with 3 bases remaining between them. The germline V gene encodes CDR1 SGHVS and CDR2 FNYEAQ. The CDR3 contains 12 residues.